Listed below are T cell receptor beta chains from one sample, sequenced in a study of blood T cell repertoires in COVID-19. The data were produced by immunoSEQ multiplex PCR, yet TCRdb's version contains in-frame clones alone and is incomplete. The sample consists of 35,000 to 45,000 clones, 70% to 90% of them appearing once. The source material was peripheral blood. The source is a human donor in a cohort sampled during active COVID-19. Each CDR3 is given without its conserved first and last residue.

v_gene	j_gene	CDR3aa
TRBV7-9	TRBJ2-7	ASSRGTYEQY
TRBV7-2	TRBJ2-7	ASSLELAGGREQY
TRBV5-4	TRBJ1-1	ASSLQGTPTEAF
TRBV15	TRBJ2-5	ATSRGGTSGQETQY
TRBV6-1	TRBJ2-3	ASSALAGATDTQY
TRBV4-1	TRBJ2-3	ASTSSGGTQY
TRBV5-1	TRBJ2-7	ASSLPGLSSYEQY
TRBV7-8	TRBJ2-5	ASSLGQGGIETQY
TRBV5-8	TRBJ2-7	ASSLHGISSYEQY
TRBV7-2	TRBJ2-1	ASSLGESSSYNEQF
TRBV3-1/TRBV3-2	TRBJ2-7	ASSPDRYSEQY
TRBV7-8	TRBJ1-1	ASSDTGRTTEAF